This TCR beta chain was recovered during a study of blood T cell repertoires in COVID-19. Deletions cut 3 bases from V and 4 bases from J, with 9 bases between. There are 13 residues in the CDR3. Looked up from germline, CDR1 is SGHAT and CDR2 is FQDESV (reference sequence). Assay used: immunoSEQ multiplex PCR; TCRdb lists only in-frame clones, some missing. The table has about 180,000 clones, around 83% seen once. Sequencing input: PBMCs or T cells enriched from blood (not recorded which). This TCR was sampled from a man aged 50-59 years who had recovered from COVID-19. The chain has TRBV11-1 and TRBJ1-2; D may be TRBD1 (5 bases). The CDR3 coding sequence is TGTGCCAGCAGCTTCGGGGGGACCTATGGCTACACCTTC. Its translation: CASSFGGTYGYTF.